The sequence of this T cell receptor (beta chain) was determined in a study of blood T cell repertoires in COVID-19. Study background: The United States, Italy and Spain provided the acute and convalescent COVID-19 samples. T cells, B-cell-depleted T cells, or PBMCs provided the cDNA or gDNA that served as material.

Germline assignment: CDR1 SGHDN and CDR2 FVKESK. The ends were cut back, 1 base at V and 4 bases at J, with 4 bases in the middle. This CDR3 has 13 amino acids. Authors' methods: For nucleated cells, counts were estimated from reference gene primer amplification. Profiling relied on immunoSEQ multiplex PCR, and the TCRdb table lists in-frame clones only, not all of them. Clonal size and the V and J genes are those of that table, whereas D and trimming came from the DNA. This sample has a few hundred thousand clones; roughly 86% occur once, and the top ten carry 8.5% to 10%. The chain carries TRBV14 and TRBJ2-2; D unresolved. Sequencing was performed on peripheral blood. The TCR originated in a man in his forties or fifties who had recovered from COVID-19. This CDR3 is CASSQVSTGELFF. DNA of the CDR3: TGTGCCAGCAGCCAAGTTAGCACCGGGGAGCTGTTTTTT.